This T cell receptor (beta chain) was recorded in a study of cytomegalovirus exposure and HLA in healthy donors listed by TCRdb under 2017. Turning to the overall study: An earlier analysis of some 600 of the donors reported over 250 Gb of sequence data and 117 million unique TCR beta sequences obtained from 180 million or so T cells. About 300 gigabases of sequencing data and around 90 million unique TCR sequences made up an early release that covered nearly 650 HLA-typed donors. Of the 350 to 400 genotyped donors, about 80% fell in the genetic ancestry cluster associated with self-reported Caucasian donors. The aim of the study was to test whether cataloging public T cell receptors could identify signatures of past pathogen exposure. The study profiled the T cell repertoires of 550 to 700 subjects by immunosequencing and related them to cytomegalovirus serostatus. A separate validation cohort of approximately 130 different subjects was used in addition to the roughly 720-subject first cohort. To predict cytomegalovirus infection status, the study combined high-throughput TCR immunosequencing, statistical association of individual TCRs with disease status, and machine learning. To study patterns of TCR occurrence, a later analysis re-analyzed previously published TCR beta repertoires from 600 to 750 donors and added high-resolution HLA genotyping. The later analysis used no new phenotypic data to find candidate immune exposures, relying instead on TCR beta sequences and their occurrence across donors. An earlier analysis of 587 of the donors applied high-throughput TCR beta sequencing to assess whether each TCR beta V gene segment acted as functional or pseudogenic. Donor age, sex, ethnicity and CMV serostatus were collected together with the repertoire data. Genome-wide SNP genotypes for about 60% of the roughly 700 donors were used in a later genetic analysis, which treated that subset as a discovery cohort. Every repertoire in the discovery cohort had been generated on one and the same sequencing platform. HLA typing covered class I and class II loci at four-digit resolution. The number of donors typed differed by locus, with about 629-640 for A, B, C, DRB1 and DQB1, around 520 for DQA1, nearly 610 for DPA1, and around 460 for DPB1. A handful of DR-DQ haplotypes were handled as single units for association and clustering because linkage in the cohort was strong. Across roughly 420 genotyped donors of the cohort, an average of approximately 200,000 unique TCR beta nucleotide sequences per donor were sequenced, and roughly 20% of those sequences were non-productive. Broader findings and caveats from the paper: Most CMV-associated TCR beta chains appeared to be HLA-restricted in a later analysis, and the HLA associations seemed to be driven largely by CMV exposure. In an earlier analysis of 500 to 650 of the donors, most TCR beta V segments appeared in productive rearrangements about 90% or about 30% of the time, broadly matching IMGT annotations. In both the original and validation cohorts, the classifier was reported to diagnose cytomegalovirus status with high specificity and sensitivity. V-gene and J-gene trimming of TCR beta chains was associated with a missense DCLRE1C variant in a later genetic analysis, and the association was replicated in an independent cohort. Compared with the approximately 700-donor mean, donors in an Asian-associated ancestry cluster had fewer N-insertions in productive TCRs, according to a later genetic analysis. The only immune exposure information available for the cohort was CMV serostatus. A later analysis reported that several top co-occurrence clusters appeared linked to parvovirus B19, influenza, CMV and Epstein-Barr virus. Because counts were too low, around 18 rarely observed V segments, including chromosome 9 orphons, were left out of the earlier analysis of a few hundred of the donors. The authors suggested that the approach could potentially be extended to other disease states and immunological phenotypes. In a later analysis, about 17,000 TCR beta sequences were associated with specific HLA alleles at a false discovery rate of 0.05. Across donors, most TCR sequences were observed very rarely, whereas some public TCRs were present in many individuals. According to a later analysis, TCR association rates differed among HLA loci, with DRB1 alleles showing the most associated TCRs and HLA-C alleles showing the fewest. Linkage disequilibrium might explain the correlated functional status among segregating V segments, but an unknown experimental factor could not be ruled out. Because HLA typing was unavailable for some donors at each locus, only the typed subset was used in association tests. A group of highly shared sequence variants was considered likely to be a technical artifact of the sequencing pipeline. A few of the identified cytomegalovirus-associated TCR beta chains were confirmed in vitro to be specific for cytomegalovirus antigens. Only TCR beta chains were sequenced in this cohort, and the absence of alpha or paired-chain data limited detectable features. A later analysis found that HLA-associated TCR beta chains were more clonally expanded and had lower generation probabilities than equally common non-associated chains. Strong co-occurrence of HLA alleles, especially DR and DQ, made assigning TCR associations to individual alleles difficult. A further reported finding was that TCR beta sequences accurately predicted the HLA-A and HLA-B alleles for most subjects in the first cohort. The study gave a list of 150 to 200 TCR beta chains associated with cytomegalovirus. Presence/absence analyses assumed roughly uniform sequencing depth across donors, an assumption that may not hold. The 87-base-pair reads could not distinguish some IMGT-functional V segments, including TRBV6-2 and TRBV6-3, so those segments were excluded.

The library was made by the immunoSEQ multiplex PCR assay. For the multiplex PCR, a mixture combining 60 forward primers for TCR Vbeta segments and 13 reverse primers for TCR Jbeta segments was used. Amplification of the CDR3 region of rearranged TCR beta genes was performed with a multiplex PCR assay on genomic DNA. On the Illumina HiSeq System, the amplified TCR beta libraries were sequenced as 87-base-pair reads. From the authors' description of their analysis: In a later analysis, around 80 million unique TCR beta chains were counted across the 500 to 850 repertoires, and roughly 11 million of these chains were shared by at least two donors. Raw reads were error-corrected and collapsed into unique sequences by a nearest-neighbor algorithm in which closely related sequences were merged to remove PCR and sequencing errors. V, D and J gene segments were assigned by aligning CDR3 sequences to IMGT reference sequences. Each retained sequence needed at least a six-nucleotide match to both a V gene segment and a J gene segment. Rearrangements were called productive when the CDR3 lacked stop codons and stayed in frame with V and J; all others were non-productive. Following IMGT convention, CDR3 was defined as the stretch from the second conserved V-encoded cysteine up to the conserved J-encoded phenylalanine. The earlier analysis of about 640 of the donors excluded any sequence lacking an unambiguous match to a single V gene segment. In an earlier analysis of around 600 of the donors, V segments were called functional above 56.7% productive rearrangements and were called segregating when the between-donor standard deviation exceeded 5%. A statistical classification framework was built to diagnose cytomegalovirus status from the catalog of TCR beta chain sequences. In a later analysis, TCR nucleotide sequences were compared against IMGT/GENE-DB human TR gene sequences so that V and J genes could be assigned. A later analysis assigned CDR3 sequences and most-parsimonious VDJ recombination scenarios with the TCRdist pipeline. In a later analysis, each TCR beta chain was defined by its CDR3 amino acid sequence together with its V-gene family, and reads lacking a unique V-gene family were excluded. As a way to deal with suspected cross-contamination and a sequencing artifact, a later analysis dropped 450 to 600 nucleotide sequences that were highly shared and had low generation probability. In a later analysis, a clonal expansion index was calculated for each public chain from normalized within-repertoire ranks of inferred template counts. In a later analysis, generation probabilities were computed with a VDJ recombination model fitted to out-of-frame rearrangements, and the resulting probabilities were checked against IGoR. In a later analysis, TCR-TCR, TCR-HLA and TCR-CMV co-occurrence was scored with hypergeometric tests, and a repertoire-size bias correction was applied to TCR pairs. In a later analysis, false discovery rates were estimated by permuting HLA or CMV assignments 20 times. In a later analysis, co-occurring TCRs were grouped using DBSCAN, with TCRdist sequence similarity added in when clustering inside HLA-allele-positive subsets. Co-occurrence clustering excluded repertoires with fewer than 30,000 or more than 120,000 public chains, plus five with anomalous nucleotide sharing. The table was pulled from immuneACCESS by TCRdb, which kept in-frame rearrangements only. Such tables lose some clones; where checked, under half of the loss comes from unresolved V genes, and the rest has no known cause. The D gene and trimming were derived from the DNA, and the V and J assignments and clone size from that table. This sample is represented by roughly 170,000 clones; roughly 84% of them were singletons. The ten largest clones represent 0.95% to 1.5% of the sample.

The cohort consisted of 666 healthy bone marrow donors. At the time of sampling, all cohort members were nominally healthy, though unrecorded immune exposures were likely present. The donor tested CMV seropositive, placing the donor among the 289 seropositive members of the cohort. Each donor provided a peripheral blood sample, and peripheral blood mononuclear cells were used for TCR beta sequencing. The Qiagen DNeasy Blood Extraction Kit was used to extract genomic DNA from the blood cell samples. V is shortened by 4 bases, J by 5 bases, and the region joining them spans 12 bases. Sequences SGHTA (CDR1) and FQGNSA (CDR2) are obtained from the germline V gene. The CDR3, from cysteine to phenylalanine, totals 13 residues. Solely the CDR3 DNA is kept, with 39 bases framed from the first base. Comment on this clone: Its antigen is still unknown. One base away there is no much larger clone; base qualities are not given.

The sequence came from a girl aged 2 to 9 in good health and CMV-seropositive. Sequencing was carried out using PBMCs. The V and J genes are TRBV7-2 and TRBJ2-7, with no confident D gene call. The DNA sequence is TGTGCCAGCAGCTCTCGAATTCTAAACGAGCAGTACTTC. It is translated as CASSSRILNEQYF.